This T cell receptor (beta chain) was documented in a study of T-cell reconstitution after alpha-beta-depleted transplantation in children. Unique molecular identifiers tagged the TCRbeta library. Via MiXCR, TCRdb re-called the PCR reads, giving one row per CDR3 protein. The data hold 200,000 to 250,000 distinct CDR3 sequences, with 9.7% observed a single time. The CDR3 totals 14 residues. Germline V gene sequence: CDR1 MNHEY, CDR2 SVGAGI. This clonotype appeared once. Germline and junction disagree at one end, which may indicate a read error. This sequence originates from a human donor who donated a stem cell graft to a child with SCID. This rearrangement joins TRBV6-5 to TRBJ1-3; no definite D call. Sequenced material: PBMCs from the stem cell graft donor, taken from the stem cell graft. CDR3 DNA sequence: TGTGCCAACAGTTACGGTTTGTCTGGAAACACCTTATATTTT. Protein product: CANSYGLSGNTLYF.